A selection of T cell receptor beta chains follows, all from one sample in a study of low-dose radiotherapy and immunotherapy resistance in tumors. TCRdb processed the reads anew with MiXCR; each CDR3 protein has one entry. The sample includes about 58,000 distinct CDR3 sequences, about a quarter of them seen just once. This specimen consisted of PBMCs, obtained after low-dose radiotherapy plus immunotherapy. The receptors shown here come from a male donor with prostate cancer. The CDR3 runs from the conserved cysteine through the conserved F or W. The order of the fields is J gene, V gene, D gene, clone size, CDR3 DNA, CDR3 protein. The D gene is left open where the match is weak. The size entry is marked missing in some rows and otherwise reads once, few, many or a size class.

J gene: TRBJ2-2
V gene: TRBV5-6
D gene: -
clone size: many
CDR3 DNA: TGTGCCAGCAGCTGGCGACAGTCCACCGGGGAGCTGTTTTTT
CDR3 protein: CASSWRQSTGELFF

J gene: TRBJ2-5
V gene: TRBV5-4
D gene: TRBD1
clone size: -
CDR3 DNA: TGTGCCAGCAGCTTGGGCAGGGGGCAGGGGGCCCAGTACTTC
CDR3 protein: CASSLGRGQGAQYF

J gene: TRBJ2-3
V gene: TRBV6-2/TRBV6-3
D gene: TRBD2
clone size: many
CDR3 DNA: TGTGCCAGCAGCGAGCGGGGGGGCACAGATACGCAGTATTTT
CDR3 protein: CASSERGGTDTQYF

J gene: TRBJ2-1
V gene: TRBV20-1
D gene: -
clone size: many
CDR3 DNA: TGCAGTGCTAGGCCCCCGGGGCTCCGAGGCAACAATGAGCAGTTCTTC
CDR3 protein: CSARPPGLRGNNEQFF

J gene: TRBJ1-5
V gene: TRBV10-3
D gene: -
clone size: many
CDR3 DNA: TGTGCCACCCTACCTGGGCAGCCCCAGCATTTT
CDR3 protein: CATLPGQPQHF

J gene: TRBJ2-1
V gene: TRBV5-3
D gene: -
clone size: few
CDR3 DNA: TGTGCCAGCAGCTCTCAACCAGTGGGAGCTTACAATGAGCAGTTCTTC
CDR3 protein: CASSSQPVGAYNEQFF

J gene: TRBJ2-1
V gene: TRBV12-3/TRBV12-4
D gene: -
clone size: once
CDR3 DNA: TGTGCCTGCAGTCTAGATAGGGGCTCCTGCAATGAGCAGTTCTTC
CDR3 protein: CACSLDRGSCNEQFF

J gene: TRBJ2-7
V gene: TRBV12-3/TRBV12-4
D gene: -
clone size: many
CDR3 DNA: TGTGCCAGCAGGGATACTCGGGACAACTCCTACGAGCAGTACTTC
CDR3 protein: CASRDTRDNSYEQYF

J gene: TRBJ1-6
V gene: TRBV5-1
D gene: TRBD1
clone size: many
CDR3 DNA: TGCGCCAGCAGCAAGGGACAGGGTAATTCACCCCTCCACTTT
CDR3 protein: CASSKGQGNSPLHF

J gene: TRBJ1-4
V gene: TRBV7-9
D gene: TRBD1
clone size: many
CDR3 DNA: TGTGCCAGCAGCGTAAATACTCCGGGACAGGGCGCCGAAAAACTGTTTTTT
CDR3 protein: CASSVNTPGQGAEKLFF

J gene: TRBJ2-7
V gene: TRBV18
D gene: -
clone size: many
CDR3 DNA: TGTGCCAGCTCACTTAGTTCGAGATCCTACGAGCAGTACTTC
CDR3 protein: CASSLSSRSYEQYF

J gene: TRBJ2-7
V gene: TRBV14
D gene: TRBD1
clone size: once
CDR3 DNA: TGTGCCAGCGGCACAGGGGTTGGGACCTACGAGCTGTACTTC
CDR3 protein: CASGTGVGTYELYF

J gene: TRBJ2-1
V gene: TRBV2
D gene: -
clone size: -
CDR3 DNA: TGTGCCAGCAAGGGCCCTAGCGAGGAGCAGTTCTTC
CDR3 protein: CASKGPSEEQFF

J gene: TRBJ2-5
V gene: TRBV5-4
D gene: TRBD2
clone size: many
CDR3 DNA: TGTGCCAGCAGCTCGCGGGAGGGGAAGGAGACCCAGTACTTC
CDR3 protein: CASSSREGKETQYF

J gene: TRBJ2-1
V gene: TRBV28
D gene: TRBD2
clone size: few
CDR3 DNA: TGTGCCAGCAGCCTCACTAGCGTGGGTCTGTTCTTC
CDR3 protein: CASSLTSVGLFF